Below are 18 T cell receptor beta chains sequenced from a single sample in a study of blood T cells in healthy people across ages. Together with a sample-barcoded 5' primer, a J-beta primer mix was included in a second PCR lasting about 7 to 12 cycles. TCRdb itself ran the 5' RACE reads through MiXCR, one entry per CDR3 protein. The data contain 780,000 or so distinct CDR3 sequences, 45% to 70% of them seen just once; the ten biggest clones take up about a quarter. The sequencing sample was made of blood. These receptors were taken from a man aged 40-50 years in good health.

The CDR3 DNA follows: TGTGCCAGCAGCCAAGAGGCAGTTCTATTTTCCTACAATGAGCAGTTCTTC. Amino acids: CASSQEAVLFSYNEQFF. V usage is TRBV14 and J usage is TRBJ2-1, with unresolved D. Germline V gene sequence: CDR1 SGHDN, CDR2 FVKESK. This CDR3 contains 17 residues. V was clipped by 0 bases and J by 1 base, with 13 bases between them. Full variable domain (outside the CDR3, taken from reference TRBV14 and TRBJ2-1): EAGVTQFPSHSVIEKGQTVTLRCDPISGHDNLYWYRRVMGKEIKFLLHFVKESKQDESGMPNNRFLAERTGGTYSTLKVQPAELEDSGVYFCASSQEAVLFSYNEQFFGPGTRLTVL.

This clonotype has just one count. The J gene is TRBJ1-2, the V gene TRBV12-5, with 9 bases identical to TRBD1. This CDR3 is 16 amino acids long. Germline V gene sequence: CDR1 LGHNT, CDR2 FRNRAP. V lost 4 bases, J lost 3 bases, and 9 bases stayed unmatched. The CDR3 region is CASGSNPQGADYGYTF. The CDR3 bases are TGTGCTAGTGGTTCCAACCCACAGGGGGCTGACTATGGCTACACCTTC.

This clonotype was seen a handful of times. This rearrangement joins TRBV24-1 to TRBJ2-7; TRBD1 matches at 9 bases. From germline, CDR1 is KGHDR and CDR2 SFDVKD. The V and J ends lost 9 bases and 0 bases, in that order; junction bases with no gene match: 2. CDR3 length equals 13 residues. The CDR3 DNA reads TGTGCCACCGGGACAGGGAGCTCCTACGAGCAGTACTTC. Protein sequence: CATGTGSSYEQYF.

The chain has TRBV29-1 and TRBJ2-1; 8 nucleotides match TRBD1. The CDR3 is made up of 13 amino acids. Germline CDR1 reads SQVTM; CDR2 reads ANQGSEA. With V trimmed by 3 bases and J by 6 bases, 4 bases remained unmatched. The CDR3 here is CSVEQGAANEQFF. For the CDR3, the DNA is TGCAGCGTTGAGCAGGGGGCAGCCAATGAGCAGTTCTTC.

The rearrangement links TRBV5-1 to TRBJ2-5; the D gene is possibly TRBD1 (7 bases). Per germline, CDR1 SGHRS and CDR2 YFSETQ. The CDR3 totals 16 residues. V was pared by 0 bases and J by 11 bases, with 23 bases between. The CDR3 loop reads CASSLGATGRTYGQYF. CDR3 DNA sequence: TGCGCCAGCAGCTTGGGGGCGACAGGGAGGACCTACGGGCAGTACTTC.

The CDR3 nucleotides are TGCAGCGTTGAGGTGACATACGAGCAGTACTTC. This encodes CSVEVTYEQYF. The gene calls are TRBV29-1 and TRBJ2-7, with D hard to call. Trimming shortened V by 3 bases and J by 4 bases, and 7 bases separated the two germline ends. The CDR3 is made up of 11 amino acids. Germline CDR1 reads SQVTM; CDR2 reads ANQGSEA.

The chain carries TRBV12-3 or TRBV12-4 and TRBJ2-4, with TRBD2 identical over 11 bases. The CDR3 spans 15 residues. V lost 2 bases, J lost 13 bases, and 10 bases stayed unmatched. In DNA, the CDR3 is TGTGCCAGCAGTTTATTAGGGCTAGCGGGAGGTCAGCAGTACTTC. This sequence encodes CASSLLGLAGGQQYF.

This clonotype was detected a few times. This chain joins TRBV6-1 and TRBJ2-7; 8 nucleotides line up with TRBD1. Germline-derived CDR1 and CDR2 are MNHNS and SASEGT. Germline trimming cut 7 bases from V and 3 bases from J; bases unmatched to any gene: 11. There are 15 residues in the CDR3. CDR3 loop: CASTTQGARIYEQYF. CDR3 coding DNA: TGTGCCAGCACCACCCAGGGGGCCAGGATCTACGAGCAGTACTTC.

V and J are TRBV7-2 and TRBJ2-3; D gene ambiguous. The CDR3 has 15 residues. V was pared by 7 bases and J by 4 bases, with 18 bases between. Germline V gives CDR1 SGHTA, CDR2 FQGNSA. CDR3 nucleotides: TGTGCCAGCACCCTAAGGCGCGGTAGCTCAGATACGCAGTATTTT. It is translated as CASTLRRGSSDTQYF.

V and J are TRBV9 and TRBJ2-7; 7 bases map to TRBD1. This CDR3 has 16 amino acids. CDR1 is SGDLS, CDR2 YYNGEE, per germline. Trimming took 4 bases from V and 0 from J; bases not matched to a gene: 10. The CDR3 sequence is CASSRTGTASSYEQYF. The CDR3 nucleotides are TGTGCCAGCAGCCGGACCGGGACAGCCAGCTCCTACGAGCAGTACTTC.

Turning to this clonotype: A read error may produce the germline difference seen at one junction end. The chain carries TRBV3-1 and TRBJ2-7, with D maybe TRBD1 (6 bases). Germline V lookup: CDR1 LGHDT, CDR2 YNNKEL (reference sequence). The length of the CDR3 is 13 residues. This CDR3 is CASSPAGAYEQYF. For the CDR3, the DNA is TGCGCCAGCAGCCCTGCAGGGGCCTACGAGCAGTACTTC.

V usage is TRBV7-6 and J usage is TRBJ2-7, with D possibly being TRBD1 or TRBD2 (5 bases each). V was shortened by 8 bases and J by 0 bases, with 14 bases between the two germline ends. The CDR3 is made up of 14 amino acids. From germline, CDR1 is SGHVS and CDR2 FNYEAQ. CDR3 region: CASQTGTSSYEQYF. The CDR3 DNA follows: TGTGCCAGCCAAACCGGGACGAGCTCCTACGAGCAGTACTTC.

This clonotype has just a few counts. The chain recombines TRBV7-9 with TRBJ1-5; 8 bases line up with TRBD1. This CDR3 contains 15 residues. V lost 4 bases to trimming and J lost 0 bases; unmatched junction nucleotides: 2. CDR1 SEHNR and CDR2 FQNEAQ come from the germline V gene (reference sequence). CDR3 coding DNA: TGTGCCAGCAGCTCACAGGGGGGTAGCAATCAGCCCCAGCATTTT. Its translation is CASSSQGGSNQPQHF.

This chain uses TRBV12-3 or TRBV12-4 with TRBJ2-7; D may correspond to TRBD1 or TRBD2 (5 bases each). With 8 bases removed from V and 6 bases from J, the gap between germline ends came to 20 bases. The length of the CDR3 is 14 residues. The CDR3 bases are TGTGCCAGCGGAGAGATTGGGGGAATCAGCGAGCAGTACTTC. This translates into CASGEIGGISEQYF.

This clonotype was found a few times. The V gene is TRBV7-6, the J gene TRBJ2-3; D gene unclear. Per the germline V gene, CDR1 is SGHVS and CDR2 is FNYEAQ. The CDR3 sequence is 17 residues long. The V and J ends lost 0 bases and 2 bases respectively, with 15 bases between them. The CDR3 region has the DNA TGTGCCAGCAGCTTAGCGGACCGCACCCTGTACACAGATACGCAGTATTTT. Protein sequence: CASSLADRTLYTDTQYF.

This clonotype was seen at least ten times. The rearrangement joins TRBV24-1 to TRBJ2-1, with D unresolved. V was trimmed by 6 bases and J by 6 bases, leaving 8 bases between them. This CDR3 contains 12 residues. The germline gives CDR1 KGHDR, CDR2 SFDVKD. This chain's CDR3 is CATSLTANEQFF. DNA of the CDR3: TGTGCCACCAGTCTCACGGCCAATGAGCAGTTCTTC.

This chain uses TRBV20-1 with TRBJ2-1; TRBD1 matches at 7 bases. The CDR3 loop spans 13 amino acids. The ends lost 3 bases at V and 5 bases at J; junction bases unmatched: 4. Germline V lookup: CDR1 DFQATT, CDR2 SNEGSKA (reference sequence). The CDR3 coding sequence is TGCAGTGCTAGCCGGGACAGAGACAATGAGCAGTTCTTC. Translating gives CSASRDRDNEQFF.

This chain joins TRBV13 and TRBJ2-5; D is tentatively TRBD1 or TRBD2 (5 bases each). Germline CDR1 PRHDT, CDR2 FYEKMQ (reference sequence). CDR3 length: 14 residues. The V gene lost 5 bases and the J gene lost 4 bases, with 14 bases spanning the gap. This chain's CDR3 is CASSTRGAGETQYF. The CDR3 DNA is TGTGCCAGCAGCACAAGGGGAGCCGGAGAGACCCAGTACTTC.